These T cell receptor beta chains were read from a single sample in a study of blood T cell repertoires in COVID-19. Profiled with immunoSEQ multiplex PCR; TCRdb holds only in-frame clones, not every one. The sample has over 90,000 clones, about 90% seen once. Sequencing was done on a sample of peripheral blood. The source is a human donor in a cohort sampled during active COVID-19. CDR3s leave out the opening cysteine and the closing phenylalanine or tryptophan. The order of the fields is J gene, V gene, CDR3 protein.

TRBJ1-2,TRBV25-1,ASTSARRERAGGYT
TRBJ2-2,TRBV5-1,ASSLGGLAATGELF
TRBJ2-1,TRBV7-9,ASSVTAGVGYNEQF
TRBJ2-3,TRBV6-1,ASSELRTDTQY
TRBJ2-3,TRBV5-6,ASSPREGPSDTQY
TRBJ1-1,TRBV6-5,ASKKGLPWREAF
TRBJ1-4,TRBV4-2,ASRVEDSTNEKLF
TRBJ1-1,TRBV5-4,ASSPTGENTEAF
TRBJ2-1,TRBV18,ASSPGQSPYNEQF
TRBJ2-5,TRBV5-4,ASSRGGAGTQETQY
TRBJ2-1,TRBV4-3,ASSQTGLVDEQF
TRBJ1-5,TRBV13,ASSLGSPGGSRQPQH
TRBJ2-7,TRBV27,ASKDRGRAYEQY
TRBJ2-1,TRBV11-3,ASSLGLAAYNEQF
TRBJ2-2,TRBV5-4,ASSLDPGLNTGELF
TRBJ2-6,TRBV11-2,ASSWPSQGTGANVLT
TRBJ1-4,TRBV12-3/TRBV12-4,ASTGTSVEKLF
TRBJ2-3,TRBV5-8,ASSIAGGTDTQY
TRBJ2-1,TRBV7-2,ASSLSDGGLYNEQF
TRBJ2-3,TRBV5-8,ASSQGGLAGVGTDTQY
TRBJ2-7,TRBV7-9,ASSLKVGTSGSYEQY
TRBJ2-3,TRBV5-4,ASSEPGQGVTDTQY
TRBJ2-5,TRBV5-1,ASSLSAPPETQY
TRBJ2-1,TRBV7-3,ASSLISGRNEQF
TRBJ2-1,TRBV29-1,SVIWASGPYNEQF
TRBJ2-1,TRBV5-1,ASSSLTHYNEQF
TRBJ1-3,TRBV5-5,ASSLPNTGSGNTIY
TRBJ2-7,TRBV9,ASSVEGLGYEQY
TRBJ2-5,TRBV3-1/TRBV3-2,ASSHQAGRETQY
TRBJ2-3,TRBV5-1,ASRRDRGIDTQY
TRBJ2-1,TRBV7-3,ASSPLAGGPHEQF
TRBJ2-3,TRBV19,ASSAGQYTDTQY
TRBJ2-7,TRBV27,ASSSLAGPNYEQY
TRBJ2-3,TRBV10-3,AISAGLAGGPRTDTQY
TRBJ2-1,TRBV27,ASSRSAFRERF
TRBJ2-7,TRBV9,ASSLGGDRGTYEQY
TRBJ1-1,TRBV4-1,ASSQPLQGRAEAF
TRBJ2-1,TRBV7-9,ASRRTSGDPVRNEQF
TRBJ1-2,TRBV10-3,AITTRGRSNGYT
TRBJ1-4,TRBV19,ASSIVPGQANEKLF
TRBJ2-1,TRBV5-1,ASSLGEYNEQF
TRBJ1-1,TRBV5-8,ASSLSAWSTEAF
TRBJ2-3,TRBV7-2,ASSLEYPLAGYTDTQY
TRBJ2-7,TRBV5-6,ASSPTGGIYEQY
TRBJ1-2,TRBV3-1/TRBV3-2,ASSQGTGNYGYT
TRBJ2-2,TRBV3-1/TRBV3-2,ASSREGSPTGELF
TRBJ1-1,TRBV7-2,ASSLERGRNTEAF
TRBJ2-7,TRBV2,ASRSGASYEQY
TRBJ2-1,TRBV29-1,SVEIRLDNEQF
TRBJ2-7,TRBV28,ASSLVHRDEQY
TRBJ1-6,TRBV24-1,ATSHPRWATHSPLH
TRBJ2-5,TRBV19,ASSTKRGYQETQY
TRBJ1-1,TRBV3-1/TRBV3-2,ASSQVRDTEAF
TRBJ2-1,TRBV28,ASSLKSRDNEQF
TRBJ2-2,TRBV4-3,ASSQLGGTGELF
TRBJ1-1,TRBV25-1,ASSESGWSINTEAF
TRBJ2-7,TRBV27,ASSLSSRFTYEQY
TRBJ1-1,TRBV11-2,ASSLGSPGQHKEAF